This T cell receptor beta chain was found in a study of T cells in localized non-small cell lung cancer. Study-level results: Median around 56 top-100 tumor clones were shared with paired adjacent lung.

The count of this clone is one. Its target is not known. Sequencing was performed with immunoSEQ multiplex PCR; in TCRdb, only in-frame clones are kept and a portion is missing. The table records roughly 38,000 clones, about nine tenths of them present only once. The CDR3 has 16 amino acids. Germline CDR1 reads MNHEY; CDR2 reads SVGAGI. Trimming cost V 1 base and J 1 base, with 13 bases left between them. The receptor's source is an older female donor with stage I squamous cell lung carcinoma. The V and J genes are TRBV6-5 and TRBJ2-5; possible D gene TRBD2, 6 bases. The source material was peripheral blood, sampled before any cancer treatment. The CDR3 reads CASSYLWRAGQETQYF. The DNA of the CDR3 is TGTGCCAGCAGTTACTTATGGAGGGCGGGCCAAGAGACCCAGTACTTC.